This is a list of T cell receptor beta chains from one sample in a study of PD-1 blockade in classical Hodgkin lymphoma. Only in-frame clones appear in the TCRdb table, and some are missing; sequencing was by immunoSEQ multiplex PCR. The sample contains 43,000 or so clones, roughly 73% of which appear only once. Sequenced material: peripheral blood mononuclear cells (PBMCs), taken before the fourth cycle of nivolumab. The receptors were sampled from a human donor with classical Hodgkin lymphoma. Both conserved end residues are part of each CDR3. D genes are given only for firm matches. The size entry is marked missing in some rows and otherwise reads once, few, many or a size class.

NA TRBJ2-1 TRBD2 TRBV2 TGTGCCAGCAGTGAATATCGGGGGGGCCTCAATGAGCAGTTCTTC CASSEYRGGLNEQFF
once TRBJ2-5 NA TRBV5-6 TGTGCCAGCAGAGTGGGGGGCGGTGGGACCCAGTACTTC CASRVGGGGTQYF
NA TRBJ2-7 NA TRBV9 TGTGCCAGCAGCGTAAAGGACTCCTATCGCTCCTACGAGCAGTACTTC CASSVKDSYRSYEQYF
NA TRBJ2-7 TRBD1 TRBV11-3 TGTGCCAGCAGCTTAGGGGACAGCTCCTACGAGCAGTACTTC CASSLGDSSYEQYF
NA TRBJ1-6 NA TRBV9 TGTGCCAGCAGCGTAGGGGCCTCAGATTCACCCCTCCACTTT CASSVGASDSPLHF
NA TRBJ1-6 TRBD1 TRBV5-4 TGTGCCAGCACAAGACAGGGCGAGGGTTCACCCCTCCACTTT CASTRQGEGSPLHF
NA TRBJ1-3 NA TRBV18 TGTGCCAGCTCACCAGCAGGGTCCTCGGGCACCATATATTTT CASSPAGSSGTIYF
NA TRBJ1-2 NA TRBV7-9 TGTGCCAGCAGCTTAGCGCTCTCGGTTGGCTACACCTTC CASSLALSVGYTF
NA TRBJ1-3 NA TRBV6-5 TGTGCCAGCGGGGTTAGCTCTGGAAACACCATATATTTT CASGVSSGNTIYF
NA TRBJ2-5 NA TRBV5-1 TGCGCCAGCAGCCCGCGCTCGGCTAGAGGCCAAGAGACCCAGTACTTC CASSPRSARGQETQYF
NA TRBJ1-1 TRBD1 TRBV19 TGTGCCAGTAGTCGACAGGGGAATAGCCCGAACACTGAAGCTTTCTTT CASSRQGNSPNTEAFF
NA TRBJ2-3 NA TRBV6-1 TGTGCCAGCAGCCCAGGGGATTCTAGCACAGATACGCAGTATTTT CASSPGDSSTDTQYF
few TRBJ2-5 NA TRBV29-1 TGCAGCCAGATGGGCGGAGAGACCCAGTACTTC CSQMGGETQYF
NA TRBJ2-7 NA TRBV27 TGTGCCAGCAGCCGGACTGTTTCCTACGAGCAGTACTTC CASSRTVSYEQYF
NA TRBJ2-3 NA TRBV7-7 TGTGCTAGCGCCTTAGGCGGGGGCAGCACAGATACGCAGTATTTT CASALGGGSTDTQYF
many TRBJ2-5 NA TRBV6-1 TGTGCCAGCAGAAGAAGGGTGGAAGAGACCCAGTACTTC CASRRRVEETQYF
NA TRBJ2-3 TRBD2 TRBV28 TGTGCCAGCATGACCGGGACTACACAGTATTTT CASMTGTTQYF
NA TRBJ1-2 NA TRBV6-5 TGTGCCAGCAGCAAAAACCCTCAGGGCGGCTACACCTTC CASSKNPQGGYTF
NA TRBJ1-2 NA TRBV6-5 TGTGCCAGCAGTCCCTTAGATCGTCCGGGTGGCTACACCTTC CASSPLDRPGGYTF
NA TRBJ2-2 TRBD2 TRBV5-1 TGCGCCAGCAGCTCCGGCCGAGCGGGGAGAAACACCGGGGAGCTGTTTTTT CASSSGRAGRNTGELFF